This record looks at one T cell receptor beta chain sequence and its context. The sample comes from a study of T cell changes during pregnancy in multiple sclerosis. Using immunoSEQ multiplex PCR, the repertoire was profiled, and TCRdb retains in-frame clones only, with some absent. The repertoire includes just under 60,000 clones, 80% to 95% of them detected once, and around 0.93% sits in the top ten. Germline V gene data show CDR1 as SGHRS and CDR2 as YFSETQ. This CDR3 has 15 residues. V shed 8 bases and J 4 bases; nucleotides not matched to a gene: 12. V gene TRBV5-1 combines with J gene TRBJ1-1; 9 nucleotides agree with TRBD1. This receptor was obtained from a female donor with multiple sclerosis, enrolled in a pregnancy study. The input for sequencing was peripheral blood, taken in the first trimester of pregnancy. The CDR3 protein is CARREGQGSFTEAFF. CDR3 nucleotide sequence: TGCGCCAGACGCGAGGGACAGGGATCGTTCACTGAAGCTTTCTTT.